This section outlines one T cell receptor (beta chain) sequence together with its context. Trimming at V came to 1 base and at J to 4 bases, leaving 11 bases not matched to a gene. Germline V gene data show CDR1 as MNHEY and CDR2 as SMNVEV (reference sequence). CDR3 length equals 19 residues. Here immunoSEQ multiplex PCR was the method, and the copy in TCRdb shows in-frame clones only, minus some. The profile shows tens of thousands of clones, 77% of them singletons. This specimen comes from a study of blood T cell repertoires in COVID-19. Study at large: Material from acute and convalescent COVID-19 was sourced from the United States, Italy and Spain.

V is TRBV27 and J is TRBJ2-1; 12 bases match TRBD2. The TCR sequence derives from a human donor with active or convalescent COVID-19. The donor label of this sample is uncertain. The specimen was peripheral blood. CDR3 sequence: CASSLWVGASGRAYNEQFF. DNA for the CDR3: TGTGCCAGCAGTTTATGGGTAGGGGCTAGCGGGAGGGCTTACAATGAGCAGTTCTTC.